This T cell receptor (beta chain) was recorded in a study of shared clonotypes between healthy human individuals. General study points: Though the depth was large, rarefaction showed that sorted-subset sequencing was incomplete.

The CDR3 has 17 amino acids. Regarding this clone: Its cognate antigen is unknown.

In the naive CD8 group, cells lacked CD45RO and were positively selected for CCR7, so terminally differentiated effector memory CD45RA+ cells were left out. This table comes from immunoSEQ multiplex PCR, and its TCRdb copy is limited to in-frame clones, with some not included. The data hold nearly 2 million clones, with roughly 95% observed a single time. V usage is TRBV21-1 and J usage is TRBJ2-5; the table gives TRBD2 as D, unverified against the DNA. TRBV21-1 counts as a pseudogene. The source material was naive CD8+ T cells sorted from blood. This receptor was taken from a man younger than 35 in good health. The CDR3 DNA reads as TGTGCCAGCAGCAACCTAGCGGGAGATAAGTGTCGGGAGACCCAGTACTTC. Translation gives CASSNLAGDKCRETQYF.